The TCR beta chain under discussion was sequenced for a study of cytomegalovirus exposure and HLA in healthy donors. Background on the study: Early released data comprised around 85 million unique TCRs from HLA-typed donors.

PCR employed 60 Vbeta and 13 Jbeta primers. The protocol was immunoSEQ multiplex PCR, while the TCRdb copy is restricted to in-frame clones and leaves out a portion. The table records around 150,000 clones, 60% to 70% of them present only once. Study-wide results and limits: A missense variant in DCLRE1C was later tied to TCR beta V- and J-gene trimming.

Donors were ostensibly healthy at sampling, although undocumented immune exposures were probable. This CDR3 comprises 15 residues. CDR1 and CDR2 (germline): SGHKS, YYEKEE (reference sequence). Trimming took 3 bases from V and 2 from J, leaving 12 bases between them. With respect to this clone: The antigen is not known.

This TCR was sampled from a woman aged 55-75 years in good health and CMV-seropositive. The V call is TRBV5-5, the J call TRBJ2-1; D unresolved. The sequenced sample consisted of PBMCs. DNA for the CDR3: TGTGCCAGCAGCTCTAATCCACGGGCCTACAATGAGCAGTTCTTC. Its translation is CASSSNPRAYNEQFF.